This T cell receptor (beta chain) was identified during a study of cytomegalovirus exposure and HLA in healthy donors. This clone was seen a handful of times. Its antigen is undetermined. The PCR was carried out with 60 Vbeta primers and 13 Jbeta primers. In the source study's methods: In a later analysis, the count reached 74 million or so unique TCR beta chains, with about 11 million shared. Profiling relied on immunoSEQ multiplex PCR, and the TCRdb table lists in-frame clones only, not all of them. That table supplies the V and J calls and clone size; D and trimming were determined from the DNA. This sample yields 100,000 to 150,000 clones, of which 10% to 13% are seen a single time; 3.5% to 5% belongs to the top ten. Germline V gene sequence: CDR1 SGDLS, CDR2 YYNGEE. V gave up 3 bases and J gave up 5 bases, with 5 bases separating them. The CDR3 runs to 11 residues. Study observations and caveats: Analysis was carried out at a later point, and it linked a missense DCLRE1C variant to TCR beta V- and J-gene trimming. A highly shared variant cluster was judged a likely technical artifact. Association of approximately 18,000 TCR beta sequences with HLA alleles was found at 0.05 false discovery rate in a later analysis.

The chain carries TRBV9 and TRBJ2-5; perhaps TRBD1 as D (5 bases). The sequence came from a woman aged 18 to 35 in good health and CMV-seropositive. The material sequenced was PBMCs. CDR3 region: CASSEGETQYF. CDR3 in DNA: TGTGCCAGCAGCGAGGGGGAGACCCAGTACTTC.